These 28 T cell receptor beta chains came from one sample sequenced in a study of shared clonotypes between healthy human individuals. TCRdb's copy holds only in-frame clones and misses some; the assay was immunoSEQ multiplex PCR. Of about 680,000 clones detected, about 92% appear once; the ten largest clones hold approximately 22%. Selected positively for CCR7 and CD45RO-negative, naive CD8 cells excluded terminally differentiated effector memory CD45RA+ cells. Sequenced input: naive CD8+ T cells sorted from blood. These receptors were obtained from a man aged 25-45 years in good health.

This clone appeared once. The rearrangement links TRBV18 to TRBJ1-3, with 8 bases identical to TRBD1. V was pared by 2 bases and J by 0 bases, with 12 bases of the junction left unmatched. Germline-derived CDR1 and CDR2 are KGHSH and LQKENI. The length of the CDR3 is 19 residues. CDR3 DNA sequence: TGTGCCAGCTCACCAGTAGACAGGGGACTAGGATTCTCTGGAAACACCATATATTTT. It specifies CASSPVDRGLGFSGNTIYF.

CDR3 DNA: TGTGCCAGAAGCTGGCCGGGACAGGGGAATGAAAAACTGTTTTTT. As protein: CARSWPGQGNEKLFF. The chain couples TRBV5-3 to TRBJ1-4, with 10 bases that match TRBD1. TRBV5-3 falls under the ORF class, with uncertain function. The V and J ends lost 3 bases and 5 bases, in that order; junction bases with no gene match: 4. The CDR3 is 15 residues long.

The chain combines TRBV7-9 with TRBJ1-1, with D possibly matching TRBD1 (5 bases). Trimming shortened V by 3 bases and J by 0 bases, and 14 bases separated the two germline ends. Germline values: CDR1 SEHNR, CDR2 FQNEAQ (reference sequence). This CDR3 has 16 residues. The CDR3 nucleotides are TGTGCCAGCAGCTTTACTCGGGGCCGAATGAACACTGAAGCTTTCTTT. Its protein product is CASSFTRGRMNTEAFF.

The chain combines TRBV27 with TRBJ2-3; 7 bases match TRBD1. Germline V gives CDR1 MNHEY, CDR2 SMNVEV (reference sequence). With 7 bases clipped from V and 6 bases from J, the junction kept 1 base outside the gene matches. CDR3 length: 11 residues. CDR3 nucleotides: TGTGCCAGCAAGACAGGGGATACGCAGTATTTT. Protein product: CASKTGDTQYF.

The chain links TRBV29-1 to TRBJ2-2, with D possibly called TRBD1 or TRBD2 (5 bases each). Trimming took 4 bases from V and 5 from J, leaving 17 bases between them. Germline V CDR1 and CDR2: SQVTM, ANQGSEA. This CDR3 region has 15 residues. In nucleotides, the CDR3 is TGCAGCGTTGTGGGGGTGGGGCAAGAGACCGGGGAGCTGTTTTTT. It is translated as CSVVGVGQETGELFF.

The chain employs TRBV4-3 and TRBJ2-2; D unresolved. CDR1 is LGHNA and CDR2 is YSLEER in the germline V gene. The V and J ends lost 4 bases and 1 base respectively, with 7 bases between them. CDR3 length equals 14 residues. The CDR3 DNA follows: TGCGCCAGCAGCCCGTCTCGGAACACCGGGGAGCTGTTTTTT. Its translation is CASSPSRNTGELFF.

CDR3 residues: CASSVGGGLAGDEQYF. In nucleotides, the CDR3 is TGTGCCAGCAGCGTAGGAGGGGGACTAGCGGGAGACGAGCAGTACTTC. The rearrangement links TRBV9 to TRBJ2-7, with 14 nucleotides matching TRBD2. V lost 0 bases and J lost 5; bases outside the gene matches: 4. The germline V gene encodes CDR1 SGDLS and CDR2 YYNGEE. The CDR3 length is 16 residues.

The chain recombines TRBV29-1 with TRBJ1-1; D remains ambiguous. With 4 bases removed from V and 8 bases from J, the gap between germline ends came to 11 bases. CDR1 and CDR2 from the germline V gene are SQVTM and ANQGSEA. The CDR3 runs to 11 residues. This chain's CDR3 is CSVATLGEAFF. The CDR3 coding sequence is TGCAGCGTTGCCACCCTCGGGGAAGCTTTCTTT.

The genes are TRBV2 and TRBJ2-5; D perhaps matches TRBD1 (6 bases). Per germline, CDR1 SNHLY and CDR2 FYNNEI. The V end was cut by 11 bases, the J end by 3 bases, with 13 bases between. This CDR3 is 12 amino acids long. The DNA of the CDR3 is TGTGCCGGGAGAGGGGGTGAAGAGACCCAGTACTTC. Amino acids: CAGRGGEETQYF.

This chain links TRBV5-4 with TRBJ2-2; D may be TRBD2 (6 bases). Trimming shortened V by 3 bases and J by 6 bases, and 18 bases separated the two germline ends. The CDR3 runs 16 residues. Germline CDR1 and CDR2: SGHNT and YYREEE (reference sequence). The CDR3 is CASSSLGAGLSGELFF. In DNA, the CDR3 is TGTGCCAGCAGCTCGCTCGGGGCGGGACTTTCCGGGGAGCTGTTTTTT.

V is TRBV27 and J is TRBJ2-3; no clear D. From germline, CDR1 is MNHEY and CDR2 SMNVEV (reference sequence). Trimming left V 8 bases short and J 4 bases short, with 7 bases between. The CDR3 consists of 11 residues. The CDR3 spells CASGYSDTQYF. The CDR3 DNA is TGTGCCAGCGGGTACTCAGATACGCAGTATTTT.

The chain employs TRBV2 and TRBJ2-7; 10 bases agree with TRBD1. The V segment lost 2 bases and the J segment 0 bases; nucleotides outside the gene matches: 1. Germline V gene sequence: CDR1 SNHLY, CDR2 FYNNEI. The CDR3 loop spans 15 amino acids. CDR3 sequence: CASSEWDRGSYEQYF. The CDR3 coding sequence is TGTGCCAGCAGTGAATGGGACAGGGGCTCCTACGAGCAGTACTTC.

The chain recombines TRBV11-2 with TRBJ1-3, with D hard to call. This CDR3 spans 12 amino acids. Per germline, CDR1 SGHAT and CDR2 FQNNGV. The V and J ends lost 5 bases and 7 bases respectively, with 9 bases between them. DNA for the CDR3: TGTGCCAGCAGCCAACTGCCTAACACCATATATTTT. The encoded protein is CASSQLPNTIYF.

The rearrangement links TRBV28 to TRBJ1-2, with TRBD1 matching over 9 bases. V lost 6 bases to trimming and J lost 5 bases; unmatched junction nucleotides: 10. This CDR3 spans 15 amino acids. CDR1 is MDHEN, CDR2 SYDVKM, per germline. CDR3 DNA sequence: TGTGCCAGCAGCCCAACCCCGGGACAGGGATATGGCTACACCTTC. Protein sequence: CASSPTPGQGYGYTF.

The chain employs TRBV4-1 and TRBJ2-2; a possible D gene is TRBD2 (5 bases). This CDR3 spans 14 amino acids. Germline V lookup: CDR1 MGHRA, CDR2 YSYEKL. Trimming removed 0 bases from V and 7 bases from J, with 9 bases in between. The CDR3 sequence: CASSQDPGVGELFF. DNA of the CDR3: TGCGCCAGCAGCCAAGATCCCGGGGTCGGGGAGCTGTTTTTT.

This sequence joins TRBV29-1 and TRBJ2-1; D tentatively reads TRBD1 or TRBD2 (6 bases each). CDR1 is SQVTM, CDR2 ANQGSEA, per germline. The CDR3 sequence is 14 residues long. Trimming took 5 bases from V and 0 from J, leaving 11 bases between them. In DNA form, the CDR3 reads TGCAGCGTTTGGGGGGCCAGCTCCTACAATGAGCAGTTCTTC. Translation: CSVWGASSYNEQFF.

The rearrangement joins TRBV5-4 to TRBJ2-7, with 9 bases aligning to TRBD2. With V trimmed by 0 bases and J by 1 base, 2 bases remained unmatched. Germline V CDR1 and CDR2: SGHNT, YYREEE (reference sequence). The CDR3 is 15 residues long. The DNA for the CDR3 is TGTGCCAGCAGCTTGGTGGCGGGAGGGTCCTACGAGCAGTACTTC. Its translation: CASSLVAGGSYEQYF.

The V call is TRBV10-1, the J call TRBJ2-7, with 7 bases fitting TRBD1. The CDR3 consists of 15 residues. Unmatched junction bases numbered 14, after V lost 10 bases and J lost 2 bases. Germline lookup yields CDR1 WNHNN and CDR2 SYGVQD (reference sequence). DNA for the CDR3: TGCGCCATCGATCGTCCCCGGACAGGACCCTACGAGCAGTACTTC. This translates into CAIDRPRTGPYEQYF.

V is TRBV4-1 and J is TRBJ1-4, with TRBD1 matching over 8 bases. There are 18 residues in the CDR3. V lost 4 bases to trimming and J lost 0 bases; unmatched junction nucleotides: 10. Germline V gives CDR1 MGHRA, CDR2 YSYEKL. In DNA, the CDR3 is TGCGCCAGCAGCCTCGGACAGGGTGTTCGAGCAACTAATGAAAAACTGTTTTTT. It is translated as CASSLGQGVRATNEKLFF.

This clone was recorded once. The chain recombines TRBV7-9 with TRBJ2-1; no definite D call. Germline V gives CDR1 SEHNR, CDR2 FQNEAQ (reference sequence). The CDR3 length is 15 residues. V lost 5 bases and J 1 base, leaving 12 bases between the germline ends. For the CDR3, the DNA is TGTGCCAGCAGCCTAGACGATGATTCCTACAATGAGCAGTTCTTC. Amino acids: CASSLDDDSYNEQFF.

In regard to this clone: The sample holds other DNA sequences that translate to the same CDR3. The chain links TRBV7-6 to TRBJ2-4; D call uncertain. V was pared by 1 base and J by 9 bases, with 10 bases between. The germline V gene encodes CDR1 SGHVS and CDR2 FNYEAQ. The CDR3 is made up of 13 amino acids. CDR3: CASSLGTEGIQYF. In DNA, the CDR3 is TGTGCCAGCAGCTTAGGAACAGAAGGCATTCAGTACTTC.

The J gene is TRBJ1-1, the V gene TRBV10-3, with D possibly matching TRBD1 (6 bases). Per germline, CDR1 ENHRY and CDR2 SYGVKD. CDR3 length: 14 residues. Trimming shortened V by 10 bases and J by 0 bases, and 15 bases separated the two germline ends. CDR3 amino acids: CATQQGSMNTEAFF. The CDR3 coding sequence is TGTGCCACCCAACAGGGTTCAATGAACACTGAAGCTTTCTTT.

This clone was detected only once. This sequence joins TRBV5-1 and TRBJ2-3; 8 bases align to TRBD2. The germline gives CDR1 SGHRS, CDR2 YFSETQ. The CDR3 spans 16 residues. With 2 bases clipped from V and 0 bases from J, the junction kept 5 bases outside the gene matches. CDR3 nucleotide sequence: TGCGCCAGCAGCTTAGTAATAGCGGGAAGCACAGATACGCAGTATTTT. Translating it yields CASSLVIAGSTDTQYF.

V gene TRBV27 combines with J gene TRBJ1-1, with TRBD1 identical over 11 bases. This CDR3 spans 16 amino acids. J was trimmed by 1 base and V by 0 bases; bases with no gene match: 1. Germline assignment: CDR1 MNHEY and CDR2 SMNVEV (reference sequence). CDR3: CASSLSGQGGNTEAFF. Written as DNA, the CDR3 is TGTGCCAGCAGTTTATCGGGACAGGGGGGGAACACTGAAGCTTTCTTT.

This clone appeared many times. The J gene is TRBJ2-5, the V gene TRBV5-4; a weak D match, TRBD2 (5 bases). The CDR3 runs 12 residues. Germline CDR1 reads SGHNT; CDR2 reads YYREEE (reference sequence). Trimming took off 4 bases at V and 4 bases at J, with 8 bases between the two ends. The CDR3 region has the DNA TGTGCCAGCAGCCACCGGGGAGAGACCCAGTACTTC. Amino acids: CASSHRGETQYF.

The CDR3, as DNA: TGTGCCAGCAGCTTAGGTACCGGGACAGGGAGGACAGATACGCAGTATTTT. It is translated as CASSLGTGTGRTDTQYF. This chain links TRBV7-8 with TRBJ2-3, with 9 bases fitting TRBD1. J lost 3 bases, V lost 1 base, and 8 bases had no gene match. Germline values: CDR1 SGHVS, CDR2 FQNEAQ. The length of the CDR3 is 17 residues.

V usage is TRBV7-6 and J usage is TRBJ2-3, with 8 bases aligning to TRBD2. This CDR3 region has 15 residues. Germline V gives CDR1 SGHVS, CDR2 FNYEAQ. The junction had 3 bases not matched to a gene; V was cut back by 4 bases and J by 0 bases. The CDR3 region has the DNA TGTGCCAGCAGCTCGGGACTAGACAGCACAGATACGCAGTATTTT. It translates to CASSSGLDSTDTQYF.

This clone showed up just once. V and J are TRBV6-5 and TRBJ2-2; the D is unclear. The CDR3 covers 12 residues. V shed 0 bases and J shed 7 bases, with 3 bases lying between them. Germline V CDR1 and CDR2: MNHEY, SVGAGI. CDR3 DNA: TGTGCCAGCAGTTACTCGGGCGGGGAGCTGTTTTTT. This gives the protein CASSYSGGELFF.